The next 21 T cell receptor beta chains were all read from a single sample in a study of low-dose radiotherapy and immunotherapy resistance in tumors (dated 2022 in TCRdb). Reads for this sample came from an Illumina HiSeq 2500. First-strand cDNA was synthesized with Superscript III and a set of TRAV- and TRBV-specific primers, covering both TCRalpha and TCRbeta chains. An approximately 20-cycle PCR with Phusion amplified the TCRs, pairing a constant-region primer with the adapter that was attached to the V primers. TCRdb redid the processing of the public reads, applying fastp at Q25 and MiXCR, and retained in-frame beta chains. Under each unique CDR3 protein, matching rows form one entry showing the most common genes and DNA. The sample table contains approximately 91,000 distinct CDR3 sequences; only one count was recorded for 20% to 25% of them. The ten largest clones capture 10% to 15% of the sample.

The time point label for this specimen denotes: after trial treatment. The sample's treatment or condition label, in plain terms: LDRT plus nivolumab, ipilimumab, low-dose cyclophosphamide and aspirin (RACIN trial). The starting material was PBMCs, obtained after low-dose radiotherapy plus immunotherapy. These receptors were obtained from a female donor with ovarian cancer.

By sample fraction, this clonotype is medium-sized. The rearrangement uses TRBV28 and TRBJ2-3; weak D call: TRBD1 (6 bases). The CDR3 is made up of 14 amino acids. Germline lookup yields CDR1 MDHEN and CDR2 SYDVKM. The V end lost 5 bases, the J end lost 0 bases, and 9 bases lay between the germline ends. The DNA for the CDR3 is TGTGCCAGCAGTGGACAGACTAGCACAGATACGCAGTATTTT. This sequence encodes CASSGQTSTDTQYF.

The chain is built from TRBV6-1 and TRBJ2-2; 7 positions match TRBD2. The V gene's germline CDR1 is MNHNS and CDR2 SASEGT. This CDR3 contains 16 residues. J was trimmed by 5 bases and V by 7 bases; bases with no gene match: 13. In DNA, the CDR3 is TGTGCCAGCACCATCACCCGGGGAGGGTTGACCGGGGAGCTGTTTTTT. Translating gives CASTITRGGLTGELFF.

This clonotype came up many times. This sequence joins TRBV11-3 and TRBJ2-1; 10 bases fit TRBD2. Trimming removed 1 base from V and 0 bases from J; junction bases left unmatched: 6. This CDR3 spans 18 amino acids. Looked up from germline, CDR1 is SGHNT and CDR2 is YENEEA. CDR3 region: CASSLAGTSATSYNEQFF. The CDR3 bases are TGTGCCAGCAGCTTAGCCGGGACTAGCGCAACCTCCTACAATGAGCAGTTCTTC.

This clonotype was seen ten or more times. The chain uses TRBV19 and TRBJ1-4; 7 bases map to TRBD1. V shed 3 bases and J 3 bases; nucleotides not matched to a gene: 1. Germline CDR1 and CDR2: LNHDA and SQIVND (reference sequence). The CDR3 totals 14 residues. CDR3 nucleotide sequence: TGTGCCAGTAGTATTGGACAGGCTAATGAAAAACTGTTTTTT. It translates to CASSIGQANEKLFF.

At least ten counts were recorded for this clonotype. The chain employs TRBV12-3 or TRBV12-4 and TRBJ2-7; D is unresolved. V was trimmed by 4 bases and J by 4 bases, leaving 17 bases between them. This CDR3 has 15 residues. The CDR3 is CASSSRTRIPYEQYF. Written as DNA, the CDR3 is TGTGCCAGCAGTTCGCGGACCCGGATCCCTTACGAGCAGTACTTC.

The chain links TRBV29-1 to TRBJ2-7; 8 bases align to TRBD1. This CDR3 contains 14 residues. Losses at the gene ends were 6 bases for V and 2 bases for J; bases not matched to a gene: 9. Germline V gene lookup returns CDR1 SQVTM and CDR2 ANQGSEA. The CDR3: CSVREQGVTYEQYF. The DNA of the CDR3 is TGCAGCGTGCGTGAACAGGGGGTTACCTACGAGCAGTACTTC.

This clonotype was recorded many times. The rearrangement uses TRBV5-8 and TRBJ2-5; 8 bases are a match to TRBD1. This CDR3 spans 14 amino acids. With 4 bases clipped from V and 1 base from J, the junction kept 3 bases outside the gene matches. CDR1 and CDR2 (germline): SGHTS, YDEGEE. In DNA form, the CDR3 reads TGTGCCAGCAGCCTAGGACAGGGCCAAGAGACCCAGTACTTC. Its protein is CASSLGQGQETQYF.

The rearrangement uses TRBV10-3 and TRBJ2-1; 9 nucleotides match TRBD2. Germline V gene sequence: CDR1 ENHRY, CDR2 SYGVKD. J gave up 10 bases and V 10 bases, and 17 bases lay outside the gene matches. The CDR3 spans 15 residues. The CDR3 is CATTMTEREVWEQFF. The CDR3 nucleotides read TGTGCCACTACAATGACAGAGCGGGAGGTTTGGGAGCAGTTCTTC.

At least ten counts were recorded for this clonotype. This chain joins TRBV7-2 and TRBJ2-5; possibly TRBD1 for D (6 bases). Germline V gene sequence: CDR1 SGHTA, CDR2 FQGNSA. The CDR3 consists of 14 residues. Trimming removed 4 bases at V and 5 bases at J, with 14 bases between. CDR3 region: CASSYSTGPETQYF. In DNA, the CDR3 is TGTGCCAGCAGCTATTCGACAGGACCGGAGACCCAGTACTTC.

This clonotype was found a few times. Possible read error: a much larger clone is one base away. This chain links TRBV19 with TRBJ2-7; 9 nucleotides line up with TRBD1. The CDR3 runs to 11 residues. The germline gives CDR1 LNHDA, CDR2 SQIVND (reference sequence). The CDR3, as DNA: TGTGCTACAGGGGGCAATGGGGGGCAGTACTTC. Its translation is CATGGNGGQYF.

This clonotype was counted many times. The chain uses TRBV12-5 and TRBJ2-1, with TRBD2 matching over 13 bases. In germline, CDR1 is LGHNT, CDR2 FRNRAP. With 6 bases clipped from V and 8 bases from J, the junction kept 10 bases outside the gene matches. CDR3 length: 16 residues. For the CDR3, the DNA is TGTGCTAGTGGCCGCGGACTAGCGGGAGAGAAGGATGAGCAGTTCTTC. Translated, it gives CASGRGLAGEKDEQFF.

This clonotype was counted at least ten times. The rearrangement joins TRBV12-3 or TRBV12-4 to TRBJ2-2, with D uncertain. V gave up 0 bases and J gave up 11 bases, with 10 bases separating them. The CDR3 extends over 13 amino acids. The CDR3 DNA reads as TGTGCCAGCAGTTTAGCGATTGGTGGTGAGCTGTTTTTT. Protein sequence: CASSLAIGGELFF.

The table lists this clonotype with many counts. This chain links TRBV10-3 with TRBJ2-7; 11 bases are a match to TRBD1. The V and J ends lost 6 bases and 1 base, in that order; junction bases with no gene match: 8. The CDR3 covers 16 residues. The V gene's germline CDR1 is ENHRY and CDR2 SYGVKD. The CDR3 DNA sequence: TGTGCCATCAGCAGGGGTCGGGACAGGGGGTCCTACGAGCAGTACTTC. Protein sequence: CAISRGRDRGSYEQYF.

V and J are TRBV30 and TRBJ2-2; TRBD1 might be the D (6 bases). Germline loops: CDR1 GTSNPN, CDR2 SVGIG (reference sequence). V was shortened by 0 bases and J by 8 bases, with 10 bases between the two germline ends. This CDR3 contains 13 residues. The CDR3 loop is CAWSVRGYGELFF. The CDR3, as DNA: TGTGCCTGGAGTGTAAGGGGGTATGGGGAGCTGTTTTTT.

This clonotype turned up a few times. V is TRBV7-9 and J is TRBJ2-2, with TRBD2 matching 14 bases. Trimming removed 6 bases from V and 5 bases from J; junction bases left unmatched: 5. CDR3 length: 16 residues. Germline V gene lookup returns CDR1 SEHNR and CDR2 FQNEAQ (reference sequence). Written as DNA, the CDR3 is TGTGCCAGCAGGACTAGCGGGGGGGTTTCGACCGGGGAGCTGTTTTTT. Translation: CASRTSGGVSTGELFF.

This clonotype was picked up one time. The chain has TRBV20-1 and TRBJ1-1, with TRBD1 as a possible D gene (5 bases). Trimming removed 3 bases from V and 0 bases from J, with 14 bases in between. Looked up from germline, CDR1 is DFQATT and CDR2 is SNEGSKA (reference sequence). CDR3 size: 15 residues. For the CDR3, the DNA is TGCAGTGCTAGGGTCGGGGGGTGGATGAACACTGAAGCTTTCTTT. It codes for CSARVGGWMNTEAFF.

Note on this clonotype: Since a far larger clone is one base different, this is likely a read error. This chain links TRBV9 with TRBJ2-3, with D perhaps TRBD2 (6 bases). Germline lookup yields CDR1 SGDLS and CDR2 YYNGEE. The CDR3 runs 14 residues. The CDR3 reads CASRNSGSKDTQYF. DNA of the CDR3: TGTGCCAGCAGAAATAGCGGTAGCAAAGATACGCAGTATTTT. The whole variable domain, remainder taken from reference TRBV9 and TRBJ2-3, is DSGVTQTPKHLITATGQRVTLRCSPRSGDLSVYWYQQSLDQGLQFLIQYYNGEERAKGNILERFSAQQFPDLHSELNLSSLELGDSALYFCASRNSGSKDTQYFGPGTRLTVL.

CDR3 in amino acids: CASSIGTGTPSGELFF. As DNA, the CDR3 is TGTGCCAGTAGTATAGGTACAGGGACCCCATCCGGGGAGCTGTTTTTT. The chain is built from TRBV19 and TRBJ2-2, with TRBD1 as a possible D gene (6 bases). Germline V gene sequence: CDR1 LNHDA, CDR2 SQIVND (reference sequence). Trimming took off 1 base at V and 6 bases at J, with 15 bases between the two ends. The CDR3 is 16 residues long.

The chain carries TRBV12-3 or TRBV12-4 and TRBJ1-2; TRBD1 matches at 7 bases. The CDR3 is 15 residues long. With V trimmed by 5 bases and J by 8 bases, 14 bases remained unmatched. The CDR3 bases are TGTGCCAGCAGTCCGAAGCGCACAGGGGATCGGGGCTACACCTTC. Residues: CASSPKRTGDRGYTF.

This clonotype came up many times. The chain carries TRBV3-1 and TRBJ2-7; D uncertain. Germline lookup yields CDR1 LGHDT and CDR2 YNNKEL (reference sequence). CDR3 length: 13 residues. V lost 2 bases, J lost 6 bases, and 11 bases lay in between. CDR3 protein: CASSQWEPPEQYF. In DNA, the CDR3 is TGTGCCAGCAGCCAATGGGAACCTCCCGAGCAGTACTTC.

This clonotype occurred many times. The gene calls are TRBV6-2 or TRBV6-3 and TRBJ1-1; 7 bases map to TRBD1. Germline CDR1 is MNHEY and CDR2 is SVGEGT. The junction had 10 bases not matched to a gene; V was cut back by 8 bases and J by 1 base. The CDR3 is made up of 15 amino acids. CDR3 amino acids: CASSRTGTENTEAFF. The CDR3 coding sequence is TGTGCCAGCTCAAGAACCGGGACAGAGAACACTGAAGCTTTCTTT.